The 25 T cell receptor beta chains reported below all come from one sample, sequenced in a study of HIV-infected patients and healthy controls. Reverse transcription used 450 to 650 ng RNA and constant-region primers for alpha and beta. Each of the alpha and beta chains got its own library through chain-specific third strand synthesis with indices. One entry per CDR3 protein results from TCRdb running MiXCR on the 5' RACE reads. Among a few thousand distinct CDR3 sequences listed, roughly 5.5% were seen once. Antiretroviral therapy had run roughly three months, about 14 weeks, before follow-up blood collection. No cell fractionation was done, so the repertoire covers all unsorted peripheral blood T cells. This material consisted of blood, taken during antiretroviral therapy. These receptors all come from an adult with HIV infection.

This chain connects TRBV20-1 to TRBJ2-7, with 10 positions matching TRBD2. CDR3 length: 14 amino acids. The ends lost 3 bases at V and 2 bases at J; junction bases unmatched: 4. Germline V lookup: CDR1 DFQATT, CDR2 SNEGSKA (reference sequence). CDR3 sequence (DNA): TGCAGTGCTAGGCTAGCGGGGGACACCTACGAGCAGTACTTC. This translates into CSARLAGDTYEQYF.

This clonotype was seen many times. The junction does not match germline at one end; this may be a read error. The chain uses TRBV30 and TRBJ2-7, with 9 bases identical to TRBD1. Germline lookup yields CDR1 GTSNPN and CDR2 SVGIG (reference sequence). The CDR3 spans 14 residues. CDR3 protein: CAWSDTGQGPLRHF. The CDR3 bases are TGTGCCTGGAGTGATACGGGACAGGGTCCCCTTAGGCACTTC.

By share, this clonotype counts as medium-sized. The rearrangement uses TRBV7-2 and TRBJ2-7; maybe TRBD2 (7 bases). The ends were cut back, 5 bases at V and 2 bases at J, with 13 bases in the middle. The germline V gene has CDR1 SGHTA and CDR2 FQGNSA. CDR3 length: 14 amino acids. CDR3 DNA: TGTGCCAGCAGCGGGGGGGCCCTCACCTACGAGCAGTACTTC. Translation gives CASSGGALTYEQYF.

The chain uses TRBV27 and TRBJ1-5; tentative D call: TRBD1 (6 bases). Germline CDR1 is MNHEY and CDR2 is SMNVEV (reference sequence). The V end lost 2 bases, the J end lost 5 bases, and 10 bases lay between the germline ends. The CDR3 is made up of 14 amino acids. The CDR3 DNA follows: TGTGCCAGCAGTTTAGGGGGCGCGGATCAGCCCCAGCATTTT. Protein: CASSLGGADQPQHF.

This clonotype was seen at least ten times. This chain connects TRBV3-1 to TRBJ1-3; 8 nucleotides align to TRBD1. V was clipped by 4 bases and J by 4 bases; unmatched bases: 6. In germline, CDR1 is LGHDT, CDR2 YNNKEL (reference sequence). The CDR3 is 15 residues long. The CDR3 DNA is TGTGCCAGCAGCCCTGGACAGGGCGACGGAAACACCATATATTTT. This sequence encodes CASSPGQGDGNTIYF.

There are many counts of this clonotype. The CDR3 loop is CASNQRDRDGEQFF. In nucleotides, the CDR3 is TGTGCCAGCAACCAACGGGACAGGGATGGTGAGCAGTTCTTC. The chain employs TRBV13 and TRBJ2-1; 9 nucleotides line up with TRBD1. CDR1 PRHDT and CDR2 FYEKMQ come from the germline V gene (reference sequence). The junction had 10 bases not matched to a gene; V was cut back by 7 bases and J by 9 bases. The CDR3 is 14 residues long.

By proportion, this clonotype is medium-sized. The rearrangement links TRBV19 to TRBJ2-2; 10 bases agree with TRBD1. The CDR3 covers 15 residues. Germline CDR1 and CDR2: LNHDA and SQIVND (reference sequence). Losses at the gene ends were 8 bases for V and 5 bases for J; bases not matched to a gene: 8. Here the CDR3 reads CASYPGGQGTGELFF. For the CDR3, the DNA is TGTGCCAGTTACCCGGGGGGACAGGGGACCGGGGAGCTGTTTTTT.

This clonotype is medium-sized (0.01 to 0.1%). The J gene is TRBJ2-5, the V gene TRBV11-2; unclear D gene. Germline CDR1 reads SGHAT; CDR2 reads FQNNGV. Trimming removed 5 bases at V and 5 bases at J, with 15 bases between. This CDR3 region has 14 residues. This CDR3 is CASSPKWDSETQYF. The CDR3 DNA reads TGTGCCAGCAGCCCCAAATGGGATTCCGAGACCCAGTACTTC.

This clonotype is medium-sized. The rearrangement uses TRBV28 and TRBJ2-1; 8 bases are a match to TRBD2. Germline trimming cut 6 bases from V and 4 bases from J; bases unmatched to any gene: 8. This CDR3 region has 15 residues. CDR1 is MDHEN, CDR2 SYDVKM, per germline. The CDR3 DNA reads TGTGCCAGCAGGGCCACGACTAGCGAGTACAATGAGCAGTTCTTC. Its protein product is CASRATTSEYNEQFF.

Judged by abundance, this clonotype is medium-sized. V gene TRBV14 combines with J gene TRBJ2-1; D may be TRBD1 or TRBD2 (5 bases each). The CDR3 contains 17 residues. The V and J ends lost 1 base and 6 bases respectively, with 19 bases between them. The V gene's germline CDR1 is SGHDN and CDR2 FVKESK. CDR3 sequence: CASSQAPGRISSNEQFF. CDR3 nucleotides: TGTGCCAGCAGCCAAGCCCCGGGGCGCATATCCAGCAATGAGCAGTTCTTC.

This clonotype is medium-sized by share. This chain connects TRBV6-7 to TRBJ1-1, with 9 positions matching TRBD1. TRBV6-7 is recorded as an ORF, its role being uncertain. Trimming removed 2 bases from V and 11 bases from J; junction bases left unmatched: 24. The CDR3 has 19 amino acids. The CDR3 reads CASSYRGSRDRARGVDAFF. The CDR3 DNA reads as TGTGCCAGCAGTTACCGGGGTAGCCGGGACAGGGCCCGGGGGGTTGACGCTTTCTTT.

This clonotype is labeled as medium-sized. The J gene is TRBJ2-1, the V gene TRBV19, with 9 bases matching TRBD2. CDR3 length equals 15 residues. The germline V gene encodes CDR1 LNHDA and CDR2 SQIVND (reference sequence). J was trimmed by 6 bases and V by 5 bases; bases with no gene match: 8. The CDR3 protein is CASSLVAGALNEQFF. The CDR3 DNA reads TGTGCCAGTAGTCTAGTAGCGGGAGCACTCAATGAGCAGTTCTTC.

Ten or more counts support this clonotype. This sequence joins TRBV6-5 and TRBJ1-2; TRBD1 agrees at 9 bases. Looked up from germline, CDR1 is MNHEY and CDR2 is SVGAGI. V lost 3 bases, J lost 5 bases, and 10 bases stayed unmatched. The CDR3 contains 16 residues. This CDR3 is CASSYLGGQGEYGYTF. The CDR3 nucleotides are TGTGCCAGCAGTTATTTGGGGGGACAGGGTGAATATGGCTACACCTTC.

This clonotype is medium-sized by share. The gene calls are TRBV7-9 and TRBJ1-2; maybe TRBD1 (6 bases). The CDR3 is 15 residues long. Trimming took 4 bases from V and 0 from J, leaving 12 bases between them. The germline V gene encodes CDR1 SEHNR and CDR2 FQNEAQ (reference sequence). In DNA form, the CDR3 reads TGTGCCAGCAGCTCCCGGACAGCTACTAACTATGGCTACACCTTC. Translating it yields CASSSRTATNYGYTF.

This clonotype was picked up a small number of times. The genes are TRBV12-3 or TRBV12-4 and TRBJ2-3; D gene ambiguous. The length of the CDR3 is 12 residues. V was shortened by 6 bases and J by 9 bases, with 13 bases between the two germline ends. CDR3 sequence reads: CASRPGPATQYF. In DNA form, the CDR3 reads TGTGCCAGCAGACCCGGGCCAGCAACGCAGTATTTT.

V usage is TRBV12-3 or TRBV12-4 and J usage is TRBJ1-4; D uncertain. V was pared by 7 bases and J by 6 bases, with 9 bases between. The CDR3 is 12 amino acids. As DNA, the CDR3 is TGTGCCAGCACCTGGGAGGATGAAAAACTGTTTTTT. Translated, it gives CASTWEDEKLFF.

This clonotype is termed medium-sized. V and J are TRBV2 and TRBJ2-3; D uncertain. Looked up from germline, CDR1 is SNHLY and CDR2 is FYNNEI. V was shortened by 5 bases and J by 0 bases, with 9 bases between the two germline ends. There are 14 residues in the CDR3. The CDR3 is CASSNGLSTDTQYF. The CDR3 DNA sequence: TGTGCCAGCAGTAACGGTCTGAGCACAGATACGCAGTATTTT.

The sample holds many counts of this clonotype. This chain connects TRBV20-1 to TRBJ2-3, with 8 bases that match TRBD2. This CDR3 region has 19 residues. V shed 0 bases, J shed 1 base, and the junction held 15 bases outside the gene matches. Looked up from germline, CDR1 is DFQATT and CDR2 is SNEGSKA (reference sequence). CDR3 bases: TGCAGTGCTAGAGATCTGCCGGCGAGCGGGAGACCTCGCACAGATACGCAGTATTTT. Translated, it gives CSARDLPASGRPRTDTQYF.

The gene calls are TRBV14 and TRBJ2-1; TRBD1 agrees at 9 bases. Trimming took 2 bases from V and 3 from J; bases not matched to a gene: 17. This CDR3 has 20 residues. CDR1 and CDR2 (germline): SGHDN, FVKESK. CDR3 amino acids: CASSQPGLGTGTDLYNEQFF. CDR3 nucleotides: TGTGCCAGCAGCCAACCTGGGCTAGGGACAGGGACTGACCTCTACAATGAGCAGTTCTTC.

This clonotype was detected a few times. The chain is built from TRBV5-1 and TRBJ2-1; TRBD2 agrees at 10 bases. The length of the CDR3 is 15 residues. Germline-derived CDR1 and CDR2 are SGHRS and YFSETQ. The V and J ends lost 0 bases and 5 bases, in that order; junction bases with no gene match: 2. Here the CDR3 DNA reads TGCGCCAGCAGCTTGGTAGCGGGGGGCAACAATGAGCAGTTCTTC. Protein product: CASSLVAGGNNEQFF.

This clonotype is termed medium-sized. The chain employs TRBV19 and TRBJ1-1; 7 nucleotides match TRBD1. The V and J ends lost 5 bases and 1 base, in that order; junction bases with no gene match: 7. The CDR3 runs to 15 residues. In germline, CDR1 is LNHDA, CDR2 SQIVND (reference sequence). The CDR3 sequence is CASSAGQASNTEAFF. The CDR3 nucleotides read TGTGCCAGTAGTGCCGGACAGGCTTCGAACACTGAAGCTTTCTTT.

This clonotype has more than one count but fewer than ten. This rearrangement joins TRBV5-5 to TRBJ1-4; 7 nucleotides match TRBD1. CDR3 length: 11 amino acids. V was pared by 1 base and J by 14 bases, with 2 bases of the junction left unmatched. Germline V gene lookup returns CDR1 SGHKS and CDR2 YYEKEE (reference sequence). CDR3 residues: CASSLSRGLFF. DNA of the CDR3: TGTGCCAGCAGCTTGTCCAGGGGGCTGTTTTTT.

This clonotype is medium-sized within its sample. CDR3 sequence (DNA): TGTGCCAGCAGTGCCGCTAGCGGGGGGGCCGTAGATACGCAGTATTTT. This codes for CASSAASGGAVDTQYF. The gene calls are TRBV6-4 and TRBJ2-3; 12 positions agree with TRBD2. Germline trimming cut 4 bases from V and 5 bases from J; bases unmatched to any gene: 7. This CDR3 is built from 16 residues. Looked up from germline, CDR1 is MRHNA and CDR2 is SNTAGT.

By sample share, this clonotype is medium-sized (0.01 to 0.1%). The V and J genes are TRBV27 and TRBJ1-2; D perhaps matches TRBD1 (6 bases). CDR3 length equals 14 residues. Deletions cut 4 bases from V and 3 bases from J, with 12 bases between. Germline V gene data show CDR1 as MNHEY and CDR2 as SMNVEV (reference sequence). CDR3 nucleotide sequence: TGTGCCAGCAGTTCCCGGGACACCGACTATGGCTACACCTTC. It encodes CASSSRDTDYGYTF.

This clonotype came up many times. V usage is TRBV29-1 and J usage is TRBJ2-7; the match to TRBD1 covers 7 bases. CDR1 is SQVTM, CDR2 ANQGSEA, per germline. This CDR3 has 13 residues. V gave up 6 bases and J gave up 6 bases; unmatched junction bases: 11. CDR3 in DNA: TGCAGCGTACCCACTGGACAGGTTGGCGAGCAGTACTTC. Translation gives CSVPTGQVGEQYF.